One sample yielded the 7 T cell receptor beta chains listed below, sequenced in a study of blood T cell repertoires in COVID-19 (dated by TCRdb to 2018 to 2021). The library was made by the immunoSEQ multiplex PCR assay. Drawn from immuneACCESS, this table holds only the in-frame rearrangements with V and J called that TCRdb kept. Clones are partly lost; checked studies trace under half to an unresolved V gene and leave the rest unexplained. This sample comprises 250,000 or so clones, roughly 90% of them detected only once. Around 10% of the sample is held by the ten biggest clonotypes. Sequenced material: PBMCs or T cells enriched from blood (not recorded which). Receptor source: a man aged 35-49 years who had recovered from COVID-19.

The table lists this clone with a count of one. V gene TRBV7-9 combines with J gene TRBJ2-5; 7 bases agree with TRBD2. Trimming at V came to 6 bases and at J to 4 bases, leaving 11 bases not matched to a gene. Germline lookup yields CDR1 SEHNR and CDR2 FQNEAQ (reference sequence). This CDR3 is built from 15 residues. The CDR3 DNA sequence: TGTGCCAGCAGTCCCGAGGGGACTAAAGCAGAGACCCAGTACTTC. It yields the protein CASSPEGTKAETQYF.

V is TRBV6-2 or TRBV6-3 and J is TRBJ2-1; the match to TRBD2 covers 7 bases. CDR1 is MNHEY and CDR2 is SVGEGT in the germline V gene. CDR3 length: 13 amino acids. Germline trimming cut 5 bases from V and 13 bases from J; bases unmatched to any gene: 11. This CDR3 reads CASSNNRDYKQFF. The CDR3 DNA reads TGTGCCAGCAGTAATAACCGGGACTATAAACAGTTCTTC.

The V and J genes are TRBV9 and TRBJ2-1; 8 bases are shared with TRBD1. V dropped 0 bases and J dropped 12; count of bases not matched to a gene: 8. Germline CDR1 and CDR2: SGDLS and YYNGEE. This CDR3 comprises 14 residues. The CDR3 reads CASSVDRDRWGQFF. The CDR3 bases are TGTGCCAGCAGCGTAGATAGGGACAGGTGGGGGCAGTTCTTC.

This chain uses TRBV25-1 with TRBJ1-4; perhaps TRBD1 as D (5 bases). The CDR3 is 14 amino acids. The V and J ends lost 5 bases and 4 bases respectively, with 11 bases between them. Germline assignment: CDR1 MGHDK and CDR2 SYGVNS. CDR3 bases: TGTGCCAGCAGTTTGTGGGGGGATAATGAAAAACTGTTTTTT. It codes for CASSLWGDNEKLFF. Full variable domain (outside the CDR3, taken from reference TRBV25-1 and TRBJ1-4): EADIYQTPRYLVIGTGKKITLECSQTMGHDKMYWYQQDPGMELHLIHYSYGVNSTEKGDLSSESTVSRIRTEHFPLTLESARPSHTSQYLCASSLWGDNEKLFFGSGTQLSVL.

The chain couples TRBV10-1 to TRBJ2-1; 10 nucleotides agree with TRBD2. This CDR3 is built from 15 residues. Germline loops: CDR1 WNHNN, CDR2 SYGVQD (reference sequence). Unmatched junction bases numbered 3, after V lost 1 base and J lost 6 bases. CDR3: CASSELQRGGNEQFF. The CDR3 nucleotides read TGCGCCAGCAGTGAGTTACAGCGGGGGGGCAATGAGCAGTTCTTC.

The chain couples TRBV24-1 to TRBJ2-7; 7 nucleotides match TRBD1. The CDR3 is made up of 14 amino acids. Germline V gives CDR1 KGHDR, CDR2 SFDVKD. The V and J ends lost 5 bases and 2 bases, in that order; junction bases with no gene match: 5. In nucleotides, the CDR3 is TGTGCCACCAGTGCCCCGGACAGGCCCTACGAGCAGTACTTC. Its protein is CATSAPDRPYEQYF.

The chain carries TRBV28 and TRBJ2-7, with TRBD1 matching 11 bases. J was trimmed by 2 bases and V by 2 bases; bases with no gene match: 8. The CDR3 runs to 17 residues. Germline lookup yields CDR1 MDHEN and CDR2 SYDVKM. The CDR3 region has the DNA TGTGCCAGCAGTTTACAGCGACGGACAGGGGGCACCTACGAGCAGTACTTC. It yields the protein CASSLQRRTGGTYEQYF. Supplemented by reference TRBV28 and TRBJ2-7, the full variable domain reads DVKVTQSSRYLVKRTGEKVFLECVQDMDHENMFWYRQDPGLGLRLIYFSYDVKMKEKGDIPEGYSVSREKKERFSLILESASTNQTSMYLCASSLQRRTGGTYEQYFGPGTRLTVT.